The rows below give T cell receptor beta chains drawn from one sample of a study of T cell repertoires in cytomegalovirus infection. No antigen has been assigned to these receptors. TCRdb redid the calling of the reads with MiXCR, one entry per CDR3 protein. This sample has hundreds of thousands of distinct CDR3 sequences, with approximately 29% found just once. Sequencing used cultured CD8+ T cells from PBMCs, obtained from culture after CMV antigen stimulation. All receptors derive from a human donor in good health (CMV status not recorded). Some clones in this sample may be carry-over from other donors' samples. CDR3s include the opening cysteine and the closing phenylalanine or tryptophan. A D gene is named only where the DNA matches it firmly. Clone sizes are given selectively: once, few, many, or a class where the clone is expanded.

clone_size j_call d_call v_call cdr3_aa cdr3_nt
. TRBJ2-1 TRBD2 TRBV27 CASSPYTGLAGYGGEQFF TGTGCCAGCAGTCCCTACACCGGACTAGCGGGGTATGGGGGTGAGCAGTTCTTC
few TRBJ2-1 . TRBV12-3/TRBV12-4 CASSPGARYNEQFF TGTGCCAGCAGCCCGGGGGCCCGGTACAATGAGCAGTTCTTC
few TRBJ1-1 . TRBV2 CASSESREWTEAFF TGTGCCAGCAGTGAAAGCAGGGAATGGACTGAAGCTTTCTTT
. TRBJ2-5 . TRBV7-6 CASSLAAGEQETQYF TGTGCTAGCAGCTTAGCGGCAGGGGAGCAAGAGACCCAGTACTTC
few TRBJ1-1 . TRBV7-6 CASSLSGTDNTEAFF TGTGCCAGCAGCTTATCCGGGACGGATAACACTGAAGCTTTCTTT
few TRBJ2-6 . TRBV7-9 CASSFDFSGANVLTF TGTGCCAGCAGCTTTGACTTCTCTGGGGCCAACGTCCTGACTTTC
. TRBJ1-2 . TRBV3-1 CASSFIGTSNGYTF TGTGCCAGCAGCTTCATTGGGACATCGAATGGCTACACCTTC
once TRBJ1-1 TRBD1 TRBV29-1 CSVRQGTATEAFF TGCAGCGTTAGACAGGGTACCGCCACTGAAGCTTTCTTT
few TRBJ2-3 . TRBV5-6 CASSPLRDKGPQSQYF TGTGCCAGCAGCCCGCTCCGGGACAAGGGACCGCAGTCTCAGTATTTT
few TRBJ2-1 . TRBV19 CASSNKGVGVSYNEQFF TGTGCCAGTAGCAACAAGGGGGTCGGGGTTTCCTACAATGAGCAGTTCTTC
. TRBJ1-1 . TRBV6-5 CASSYKISGVEAFF TGTGCCAGCAGTTACAAAATTTCCGGCGTTGAAGCTTTCTTT
. TRBJ2-5 TRBD2 TRBV5-4 CASSGTGTSSTEETQYF TGTGCCAGCAGCGGAACCGGGACTAGCTCCACCGAGGAGACCCAGTACTTC
. TRBJ1-3 . TRBV27 CASSLGAAVGNTIYF TGTGCCAGCAGTTTAGGGGCTGCTGTTGGAAACACCATATATTTT
. TRBJ1-2 . TRBV12-3/TRBV12-4 CASSSAPGNGYTF TGTGCCAGCAGTTCGGCCCCGGGGAACGGCTACACCTTC
. TRBJ2-1 TRBD1 TRBV27 CASSPLRTGGVDEQFF TGTGCCAGCAGTCCCCTTCGGACAGGGGGCGTGGATGAGCAGTTCTTC
few TRBJ2-7 TRBD1 TRBV5-1 CASSLKGQGVYEQYF TGCGCCAGCAGCTTAAAGGGACAGGGGGTCTACGAGCAGTACTTC
many TRBJ1-1 TRBD1 TRBV12-3/TRBV12-4 CAQGDTEAFF TGTGCTCAGGGGGACACTGAAGCTTTCTTT
. TRBJ1-2 . TRBV24-1 CATSEKTRKGESYTF TGTGCCACCAGTGAAAAGACCCGAAAAGGGGAGAGCTACACCTTC
. TRBJ1-5 . TRBV7-4 CASSPPGELKAQHF TGTGCCAGCAGCCCCCCGGGAGAACTAAAGGCCCAGCATTTT
. TRBJ1-5 TRBD1 TRBV10-3 CAISLGTGWDSNQPQHF TGTGCCATCAGCCTAGGGACAGGGTGGGATAGCAATCAGCCCCAGCATTTT
. TRBJ2-1 TRBD2 TRBV11-2 CASSPYTSGGNNEQFF TGTGCCAGCAGCCCATATACTAGCGGGGGTAACAATGAGCAGTTCTTC
few TRBJ2-2 TRBD1 TRBV27 CASSTLDRDTGELFF TGTGCCAGCAGTACCTTAGACAGGGACACCGGGGAGCTGTTTTTT
. TRBJ1-2 . TRBV19 CASSIVPAGNYGYTF TGTGCCAGTAGTATTGTCCCTGCGGGCAACTATGGCTACACCTTC
few TRBJ2-2 . TRBV6-5 CASSYSRGGELFF TGTGCCAGCAGTTACTCGCGGGGCGGGGAGCTGTTTTTT
few TRBJ2-5 . TRBV6-6 CASSYGQKVPQYF TGTGCCAGCAGCTACGGACAGAAGGTCCCCCAGTACTTC
few TRBJ2-3 . TRBV5-4 CASSNAEGLATDTQYF TGTGCCAGCAGTAACGCGGAGGGCCTCGCCACAGATACGCAGTATTTT
few TRBJ2-1 . TRBV28 CASSPRDGGNHFYNEQFF TGTGCCAGCAGTCCCAGGGACGGTGGGAACCATTTTTACAATGAGCAGTTCTTC
few TRBJ1-1 . TRBV9 CASSVEALRGGQMNTEAFF TGTGCCAGCAGCGTAGAGGCGTTGCGAGGGGGGCAAATGAACACTGAAGCTTTCTTT
. TRBJ2-3 TRBD1 TRBV12-3/TRBV12-4 CASSYPRTGGILSTDTQYF TGTGCCAGCAGCTACCCCCGGACAGGGGGGATTTTAAGCACAGATACGCAGTATTTT
. TRBJ2-2 . TRBV9 CASSVAGSGTGELFF TGTGCCAGCAGCGTAGCAGGCTCCGGCACCGGGGAGCTGTTTTTT
. TRBJ2-3 TRBD2 TRBV4-3 CASSHGTSGVSTDTQYF TGCGCCAGCAGCCATGGGACTAGCGGGGTTAGCACAGATACGCAGTATTTT
few TRBJ2-1 . TRBV6-5 CASRRDSSYNEQFF TGTGCCAGCAGACGAGACAGCTCCTACAATGAGCAGTTCTTC